Included here is one T cell receptor beta chain sequence, with context. The data originate from a study of blood T cell repertoires in COVID-19. Study overall: COVID-19 samples, acute and convalescent, were from the United States, Italy and Spain.

V dropped 6 bases and J dropped 6; count of bases not matched to a gene: 15. This CDR3 spans 16 amino acids. Per germline, CDR1 WSHSY and CDR2 SAAADI. The method was immunoSEQ multiplex PCR; TCRdb's version includes in-frame clones alone and lacks a portion of them. In the table there are about 68,000 clones, 65% to 90% of which are singletons. The clonotype originates from a woman aged 60-75 years with acute or convalescent COVID-19. The sample comprised peripheral blood. J is TRBJ2-7 and V is TRBV10-2, with 9 bases lining up with TRBD2. The CDR3 nucleotides are TGCGCCAGCAGAGCCCAGCTAATAGCGGGGGCCGGCGAGCAGTACTTC. It yields the protein CASRAQLIAGAGEQYF.